This passage covers 9 T cell receptor beta chains from one sample sequenced in a study of OX40 agonist ivuxolimab in advanced cancers. This table comes from immunoSEQ multiplex PCR, and its TCRdb copy is limited to in-frame clones, with some not included. The table includes tens of thousands of clones, about 87% detected once. Sequencing was performed on CD4+ or CD8+ T cells sorted from blood, taken in a trial of the OX40 agonist ivuxolimab. All receptors derive from an adult with an advanced solid tumor such as melanoma, head and neck, liver or kidney cancer.

This clone occurred a few times. The CDR3 region has the DNA TGCGCCAGCAGCCAACACAGAGATAGCAATCAGCCCCAGCATTTT. Protein: CASSQHRDSNQPQHF. The V call is TRBV4-3, the J call TRBJ1-5, with D unresolved. Germline V gene lookup returns CDR1 LGHNA and CDR2 YSLEER. The CDR3 has 15 amino acids. Trimming stripped 2 bases from V and 0 bases from J, with 8 bases between.

CDR3 in DNA: TGTGCCAGCAGCTTAACGGTAAATGAAGCTTTCTTT. It specifies CASSLTVNEAFF. The rearrangement joins TRBV7-9 to TRBJ1-1; D unresolved. V shed 2 bases and J shed 7 bases, with 8 bases lying between them. There are 12 residues in the CDR3. Germline values: CDR1 SEHNR, CDR2 FQNEAQ (reference sequence).

V usage is TRBV30 and J usage is TRBJ1-1, with TRBD1 as a possible D gene (6 bases). V gave up 0 bases and J gave up 7 bases, with 15 bases separating them. This CDR3 contains 14 residues. CDR1 and CDR2 (germline): GTSNPN, SVGIG (reference sequence). CDR3 residues: CAWSVPGGGSEAFF. The CDR3, as DNA: TGTGCCTGGAGTGTACCGGGGGGCGGGAGTGAAGCTTTCTTT.

This chain joins TRBV7-3 and TRBJ2-3; D uncertain. Germline assignment: CDR1 SGHTA and CDR2 FQGTGA. This CDR3 contains 12 residues. Trimming stripped 4 bases from V and 1 base from J, with 3 bases between. The CDR3 DNA is TGTGCCAGCAGCTATCGCACAGATACGCAGTATTTT. The encoded protein is CASSYRTDTQYF.

In this sample, this clone turned up a few times. The chain uses TRBV5-6 and TRBJ1-5; D is undetermined. The CDR3 is 15 residues long. The germline gives CDR1 SGHDT, CDR2 YYEEEE. V was cut by 0 bases and J by 0 bases, with 7 bases left in between. The CDR3 loop reads CASSLGSHSNQPQHF. Written as DNA, the CDR3 is TGTGCCAGCAGCTTGGGGTCGCATAGCAATCAGCCCCAGCATTTT.

The J gene is TRBJ2-7, the V gene TRBV5-4; the match to TRBD1 covers 9 bases. In germline, CDR1 is SGHNT, CDR2 YYREEE (reference sequence). V lost 1 base to trimming and J lost 6 bases; unmatched junction nucleotides: 11. The CDR3 is made up of 16 amino acids. The CDR3 here is CASSLRGQGSPGEQYF. The CDR3 DNA reads as TGTGCCAGCAGCTTGCGTGGACAGGGGTCGCCCGGCGAGCAGTACTTC.

This clone was detected only once. The chain couples TRBV5-1 to TRBJ2-3; tentative D call: TRBD2 (5 bases). The CDR3 has 13 amino acids. The germline CDR1 and CDR2 sequences are SGHRS and YFSETQ. V shed 0 bases and J shed 6 bases, with 8 bases lying between them. CDR3 loop: CASSLGGSDTQYF. For the CDR3, the DNA is TGCGCCAGCAGCTTGGGCGGGTCGGATACGCAGTATTTT.

This clone was recorded only once. The chain combines TRBV7-2 with TRBJ2-5; TRBD2 aligns across 8 bases. Germline CDR1 SGHTA, CDR2 FQGNSA. V trimming: 4 bases; J trimming: 1 base; junction bases outside the gene matches: 8. The CDR3 is made up of 16 amino acids. CDR3 region: CASSWIAGRSQETQYF. The DNA for the CDR3 is TGTGCCAGCAGCTGGATAGCGGGACGTTCCCAAGAGACCCAGTACTTC.

In this sample, this clone turned up once. The chain uses TRBV7-2 and TRBJ2-2, with 8 positions matching TRBD2. Germline V gene data show CDR1 as SGHTA and CDR2 as FQGNSA. CDR3 length: 14 residues. V lost 0 bases, J lost 12 bases, and 6 bases stayed unmatched. CDR3 protein: CASSLAGLAGQLFF. In DNA, the CDR3 is TGTGCCAGCAGCTTAGCGGGGTTAGCGGGGCAGCTGTTTTTT.